Shown below are 15 T cell receptor beta chains from a single sample sequenced in a study of shared clonotypes between healthy human individuals. Only in-frame clones appear in the TCRdb table, and some are missing; sequencing was by immunoSEQ multiplex PCR. The sample has approximately 1,500,000 clones, roughly 96% seen once. Input material: naive CD4+ T cells sorted from blood. Subset denoted: CD45RA+ positively selected. The origin of the receptors is a man aged 25 to 45 in good health.

The chain is built from TRBV6-5 and TRBJ2-7; 7 positions agree with TRBD1. Trimming took 2 bases from V and 1 from J; bases not matched to a gene: 2. The CDR3 spans 14 residues. Germline V gives CDR1 MNHEY, CDR2 SVGAGI. CDR3 loop: CASSYMDRSYEQYF. For the CDR3, the DNA is TGTGCCAGCAGTTACATGGACAGGTCCTACGAGCAGTACTTC.

The genes are TRBV10-1 and TRBJ2-7; weak D call: TRBD1 (7 bases). Germline CDR1 reads WNHNN; CDR2 reads SYGVQD (reference sequence). The CDR3 is made up of 15 amino acids. The V and J ends lost 0 bases and 2 bases respectively, with 11 bases between them. This CDR3 is CASSESGGGPYEQYF. CDR3 in DNA: TGCGCCAGCAGTGAGTCAGGAGGGGGCCCCTACGAGCAGTACTTC.

This sequence joins TRBV5-1 and TRBJ2-1; 10 bases align to TRBD1. The junction had 3 bases not matched to a gene; V was cut back by 4 bases and J by 2 bases. Germline V gene lookup returns CDR1 SGHRS and CDR2 YFSETQ. The CDR3 extends over 15 amino acids. The CDR3 nucleotides are TGCGCCAGCAGCACTGGACAGGGGGCCTACAATGAGCAGTTCTTC. The encoded protein is CASSTGQGAYNEQFF.

This rearrangement joins TRBV6-1 to TRBJ1-5, with D unclear. The CDR3 is 16 residues long. Germline-derived CDR1 and CDR2 are MNHNS and SASEGT. The ends were cut back, 0 bases at V and 0 bases at J, with 9 bases in the middle. CDR3 DNA sequence: TGTGCCAGCAGTGAAGCTGGACCGTTTAGCAATCAGCCCCAGCATTTT. It yields the protein CASSEAGPFSNQPQHF.

This sequence joins TRBV9 and TRBJ2-2; TRBD2 aligns across 8 bases. The V gene's germline CDR1 is SGDLS and CDR2 YYNGEE. The V and J ends lost 3 bases and 1 base, in that order; junction bases with no gene match: 5. CDR3 length: 16 amino acids. The CDR3 spells CASSAQRGLNTGELFF. The CDR3 region has the DNA TGTGCCAGCAGCGCCCAGCGGGGGCTGAACACCGGGGAGCTGTTTTTT.

The chain carries TRBV7-9 and TRBJ1-5; TRBD1 is a possible D gene (6 bases). Germline V gene sequence: CDR1 SEHNR, CDR2 FQNEAQ (reference sequence). The V gene lost 3 bases and the J gene lost 6 bases, with 18 bases spanning the gap. The length of the CDR3 is 16 residues. The chain's CDR3 is CASSLSTGTSAQPQHF. The CDR3 DNA sequence: TGTGCCAGCAGCTTGTCTACAGGGACCAGCGCTCAGCCCCAGCATTTT.

Concerning this clone: This same CDR3 is encoded by further DNA sequences in the sample. The genes are TRBV10-1 and TRBJ2-7; a weak D match, TRBD2 (6 bases). V shed 2 bases and J shed 1 base, with 6 bases lying between them. CDR1 is WNHNN, CDR2 SYGVQD, per germline (reference sequence). This CDR3 has 13 residues. The CDR3 loop is CASSESGSYEQYF. CDR3 nucleotide sequence: TGCGCCAGCAGTGAGAGCGGGTCCTACGAGCAGTACTTC.

The chain combines TRBV25-1 with TRBJ2-7; TRBD1 aligns across 7 bases. With V trimmed by 4 bases and J by 0 bases, 9 bases remained unmatched. Germline lookup yields CDR1 MGHDK and CDR2 SYGVNS. This CDR3 comprises 16 residues. The CDR3 coding sequence is TGTGCCAGCAGTGGAAAAAAAGGGGGCCCCTCCTACGAGCAGTACTTC. As protein: CASSGKKGGPSYEQYF.

The chain is built from TRBV5-6 and TRBJ1-1, with a tentative D call TRBD1 (5 bases). The V and J ends lost 5 bases and 7 bases respectively, with 21 bases between them. Germline CDR1 reads SGHDT; CDR2 reads YYEEEE. CDR3 length: 15 amino acids. The CDR3 DNA reads TGTGCCAGCAGTACGCGGACACCGAGGCTGGGTGAAGCTTTCTTT. Its protein product is CASSTRTPRLGEAFF.

The chain has TRBV7-9 and TRBJ1-3; D uncertain. The germline V and J ends were trimmed by 5 bases and 0 bases, with 11 bases remaining between them. Germline CDR1 SEHNR, CDR2 FQNEAQ (reference sequence). This CDR3 spans 15 amino acids. CDR3 coding DNA: TGTGCCAGCAGCCGAGTCAGTCGCTCTGGAAACACCATATATTTT. Translation gives CASSRVSRSGNTIYF.

This clone was picked up one time. The chain links TRBV6-4 to TRBJ2-7; D is uncertain. This CDR3 has 12 residues. Per germline, CDR1 MRHNA and CDR2 SNTAGT. The V end was cut by 3 bases, the J end by 3 bases, with 6 bases between. The CDR3 sequence: CASSEDGYEQYF. CDR3 DNA sequence: TGTGCCAGCAGTGAGGACGGCTACGAGCAGTACTTC.

The rearrangement uses TRBV5-6 and TRBJ2-5; 12 bases line up with TRBD2. V lost 2 bases, J lost 3 bases, and 2 bases stayed unmatched. The CDR3 consists of 15 residues. Germline CDR1 and CDR2: SGHDT and YYEEEE. The chain's CDR3 is CASSLRLAGEETQYF. For the CDR3, the DNA is TGTGCCAGCAGCTTACGACTAGCGGGAGAAGAGACCCAGTACTTC.

The chain has TRBV11-2 and TRBJ2-5; maybe TRBD2 (6 bases). CDR3 length: 13 amino acids. V was shortened by 6 bases and J by 1 base, with 9 bases between the two germline ends. The germline V gene encodes CDR1 SGHAT and CDR2 FQNNGV. As DNA, the CDR3 is TGTGCCAGCAGGGGGGGTTTCCAAGAGACCCAGTACTTC. Amino acids: CASRGGFQETQYF.

The chain is built from TRBV6-4 and TRBJ1-2, with D possibly being TRBD1 (5 bases). This CDR3 spans 16 amino acids. In germline, CDR1 is MRHNA, CDR2 SNTAGT. Trimming pared 3 bases from V and 1 base from J, leaving 15 bases between. CDR3 sequence reads: CASSEGPGPINYGYTF. CDR3 nucleotides: TGTGCCAGCAGTGAAGGGCCAGGGCCGATTAACTATGGCTACACCTTC.

This chain uses TRBV28 with TRBJ2-3, with D perhaps matching TRBD1 (6 bases). The V and J ends lost 0 bases and 3 bases respectively, with 10 bases between them. The germline V gene has CDR1 MDHEN and CDR2 SYDVKM. CDR3 length equals 15 residues. In DNA, the CDR3 is TGTGCCAGCAGTTTATGGGCCGGACAGACAGATACGCAGTATTTT. As protein: CASSLWAGQTDTQYF.